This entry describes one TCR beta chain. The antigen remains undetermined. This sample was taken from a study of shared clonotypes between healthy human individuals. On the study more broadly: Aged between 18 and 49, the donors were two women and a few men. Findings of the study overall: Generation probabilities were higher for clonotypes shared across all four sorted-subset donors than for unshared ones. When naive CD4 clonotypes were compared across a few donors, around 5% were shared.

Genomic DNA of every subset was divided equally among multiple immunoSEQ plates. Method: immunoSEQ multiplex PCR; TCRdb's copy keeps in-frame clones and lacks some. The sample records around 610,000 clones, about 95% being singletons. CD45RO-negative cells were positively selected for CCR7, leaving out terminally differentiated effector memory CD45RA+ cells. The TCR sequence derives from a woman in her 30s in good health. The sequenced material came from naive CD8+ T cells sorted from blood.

The CDR3 is CASSFVGLDYEQYF. CDR3 bases: TGTGCCAGCAGTTTCGTGGGGTTAGACTACGAGCAGTACTTC. The V and J genes are TRBV28 and TRBJ2-7; D is undetermined. The CDR3 sequence is 14 residues long. Trimming left V 3 bases short and J 3 bases short, with 12 bases between. Germline V gene lookup returns CDR1 MDHEN and CDR2 SYDVKM.